The clone carrying this T cell receptor beta chain appeared once. The same CDR3 is also encoded by other DNA sequences in this sample. This entry comes from a study of shared clonotypes between healthy human individuals. The protocol was immunoSEQ multiplex PCR, while the TCRdb copy is restricted to in-frame clones and leaves out a portion. This sample yields more than 2 million clones, of which 90% to 95% are seen a single time; 0.13% belongs to the top ten. CDR1 and CDR2 from the germline V gene are SGHTA and FQGNSA. The CDR3 is made up of 15 amino acids. V was pared by 0 bases and J by 2 bases, with 3 bases of the junction left unmatched.

This clonotype was sampled from a man between 18 and 29 years old in good health. Sample: naive CD4+ T cells sorted from blood. Subset in this sample: CD45RA+ positively selected. This chain links TRBV7-2 with TRBJ2-7, with TRBD1 identical over 8 bases. The CDR3 is CASSLAGQGPYEQYF. The CDR3 DNA follows: TGTGCCAGCAGCTTAGCCGGACAGGGCCCCTACGAGCAGTACTTC.